Listed below are T cell receptor beta chains from one sample, sequenced in a study of cytomegalovirus exposure and HLA in healthy donors. Here immunoSEQ multiplex PCR was the method, and the copy in TCRdb shows in-frame clones only, minus some. The sample shows some 180,000 clones, roughly 80% of them seen only once. The sample comprised PBMCs. These receptors were taken from a young woman in good health and CMV-seronegative. Each CDR3 is given with its conserved first and last residue. The D gene is left open where the match is weak. Some rows have no size entry. The others give once, few or many, or a class for an expanded clone.

CDR3	DNA	D	V	J	size
CSSSWGFSETQYF	TGTTCCAGCAGCTGGGGCTTTAGCGAGACCCAGTACTTC	-	TRBV7-9	TRBJ2-5	-
CASSPPIYGYTF	TGTGCCAGCAGCCCCCCAATCTATGGCTACACCTTC	-	TRBV28	TRBJ1-2	once
CSVLPGTGGEKLFF	TGCAGCGTCTTGCCCGGGACAGGGGGGGAAAAACTGTTTTTT	TRBD1	TRBV29-1	TRBJ1-4	few
CASSLARGWYYGYTF	TGTGCCAGCAGCTTAGCGCGGGGGTGGTACTATGGCTACACCTTC	-	TRBV7-8	TRBJ1-2	-
CASSQDLAGVGGELFF	TGTGCCAGCAGCCAAGACCTAGCGGGAGTGGGCGGGGAGCTGTTTTTT	TRBD2	TRBV4-2	TRBJ2-2	-
CATSKIGQGLRTSPLHF	TGTGCCACCAGTAAGATAGGACAGGGCTTAAGAACTTCACCCCTCCACTTT	TRBD1	TRBV15	TRBJ1-6	-
CASSIGGEGTNEKLFF	TGTGCCAGTAGTATAGGAGGGGAGGGGACTAATGAAAAACTGTTTTTT	-	TRBV19	TRBJ1-4	-
CESGDNYNEQFF	TGCGAAAGCGGGGATAACTACAATGAGCAGTTCTTC	TRBD2	TRBV2	TRBJ2-1	-
CASSQRTGGSYEQYF	TGTGCCAGCAGCCAGCGGACAGGGGGCTCCTACGAGCAGTACTTC	TRBD1	TRBV4-2	TRBJ2-7	-
CASIDRGSNQPQHF	TGTGCCAGCATTGACAGGGGTTCAAATCAGCCCCAGCATTTT	TRBD1	TRBV6-4	TRBJ1-5	once
CASSLLPGLAVPTSTDTQYF	TGTGCCAGCAGTTTATTGCCGGGACTAGCGGTCCCTACTAGCACAGATACGCAGTATTTT	TRBD2	TRBV27	TRBJ2-3	-
CASSSNSAGGRETQYF	TGTGCCAGCAGTTCGAACTCCGCGGGGGGTCGAGAGACCCAGTACTTC	TRBD2	TRBV27	TRBJ2-5	-
CASSPPPTSGTDTQYF	TGTGCCAGCTCACCACCTCCGACTAGCGGCACAGATACGCAGTATTTT	TRBD2	TRBV18	TRBJ2-3	few
CASSQAGVASGNTIYF	TGTGCCAGCAGTCAGGCCGGGGTGGCCTCTGGAAACACCATATATTTT	-	TRBV6-6	TRBJ1-3	-
CASSLWAGGVDTQYF	TGCGCCAGCAGCCTTTGGGCAGGGGGCGTTGATACGCAGTATTTT	TRBD1	TRBV4-1	TRBJ2-3	once
CASSPRRTGGLETQYF	TGTGCCAGCAGCCCGAGGCGGACAGGGGGTTTGGAGACCCAGTACTTC	TRBD1	TRBV11-3	TRBJ2-5	-
CASSSGVGGLEETQYF	TGTGCCAGCAGCTCCGGGGTCGGGGGGCTTGAGGAGACCCAGTACTTC	-	TRBV11-3	TRBJ2-5	-
CASSFPQVWGQYNEQFF	TGTGCCAGTAGTTTCCCCCAGGTGTGGGGGCAGTACAATGAGCAGTTCTTC	-	TRBV19	TRBJ2-1	-
CASSGDREQRHEQFF	TGTGCCAGCAGCGGTGACAGGGAACAGAGGCATGAGCAGTTCTTC	TRBD1	TRBV5-8	TRBJ2-1	-
CASSPDRGRTEAFF	TGTGCCAGCAGCCCGGACAGGGGGCGAACTGAAGCTTTCTTT	TRBD1	TRBV5-4	TRBJ1-1	once
CASSIRAGGLGQPQHF	TGTGCCAGTAGTATAAGGGCGGGAGGGCTCGGGCAGCCCCAGCATTTT	-	TRBV19	TRBJ1-5	-
CASSLAGGSSPLHF	TGTGCCAGCAGCTTGGCGGGAGGGAGTTCACCCCTCCACTTT	-	TRBV5-6	TRBJ1-6	-
CASSQDRDTDTQYF	TGCGCCAGCAGCCAAGACAGGGACACAGATACGCAGTATTTT	-	TRBV4-3	TRBJ2-3	-
CASSRDTGTGGEKLFF	TGCGCCAGCAGCCGAGATACCGGGACAGGCGGGGAAAAACTGTTTTTT	TRBD1	TRBV4-1	TRBJ1-4	-
CASSLAALADTQYF	TGTGCCAGCAGCCTGGCTGCGCTGGCAGATACGCAGTATTTT	-	TRBV5-4	TRBJ2-3	-
CASSKVTGTYNEQFF	TGTGCCAGCAGCAAAGTGACAGGAACCTACAATGAGCAGTTCTTC	-	TRBV11-2	TRBJ2-1	-
CASSPASGSYEQYF	TGTGCCAGCAGTCCCGCTAGCGGCTCCTACGAGCAGTACTTC	TRBD2	TRBV28	TRBJ2-7	-
CASSLFQGSGNQPQHF	TGTGCCAGCAGCTTGTTCCAGGGAAGCGGCAATCAGCCCCAGCATTTT	-	TRBV5-8	TRBJ1-5	-
CASSPQGWGGTSGELFF	TGTGCCAGCAGTCCACAGGGTTGGGGGGGAACGTCCGGGGAGCTGTTTTTT	-	TRBV27	TRBJ2-2	-
CASRDRGNTEAFF	TGTGCCAGCCGGGACAGGGGGAACACTGAAGCTTTCTTT	TRBD1	TRBV11-3	TRBJ1-1	-
CAISGGDSMPLTDTQYF	TGTGCCATCAGTGGGGGGGACTCCATGCCGCTCACAGATACGCAGTATTTT	-	TRBV10-3	TRBJ2-3	-
CASSLALAGGAYNEQFF	TGCGCCAGCAGCTTGGCCCTAGCGGGAGGCGCCTACAATGAGCAGTTCTTC	TRBD2	TRBV5-1	TRBJ2-1	-
CASSFDQTIYTQYF	TGTGCCAGCAGCTTCGATCAGACAATCTATACCCAGTACTTC	-	TRBV7-9	TRBJ2-5	once
CAWSPTGQGKAFF	TGTGCCTGGAGTCCGACGGGACAGGGGAAAGCTTTCTTT	TRBD1	TRBV30	TRBJ1-1	-
CASSQDRTGEQVDTEAFF	TGCGCCAGCAGCCAAGACCGCACAGGGGAACAGGTGGACACTGAAGCTTTCTTT	TRBD1	TRBV4-1	TRBJ1-1	-
CASSSGDRVPSGYTF	TGTGCCAGCAGCTCCGGGGACAGGGTGCCAAGCGGCTACACCTTC	TRBD1	TRBV7-9	TRBJ1-2	-
CASSLETGFTEAFF	TGTGCCAGCAGCTTAGAAACAGGGTTCACTGAAGCTTTCTTT	-	TRBV7-6	TRBJ1-1	-
CASSLGVNTEAFF	TGCGCCAGCAGCTTAGGAGTGAACACTGAAGCTTTCTTT	-	TRBV5-1	TRBJ1-1	-
CASSLSPLGQGVPYEQYF	TGTGCCAGCAGTTTATCACCCCTCGGACAGGGGGTACCCTACGAGCAGTACTTC	TRBD1	TRBV27	TRBJ2-7	-
CASSQDPRVLSYEQYF	TGCGCCAGCAGCCAAGATCCCAGGGTGCTCTCCTACGAGCAGTACTTC	-	TRBV4-1	TRBJ2-7	few
CASSFGTEIGSPLHF	TGTGCCAGCAGCTTTGGGACAGAGATTGGTTCACCCCTCCACTTT	TRBD1	TRBV5-4	TRBJ1-6	-
CASSLLSQGFSYEQYF	TGTGCCAGCAGCTTACTTAGTCAGGGATTCTCCTACGAGCAGTACTTC	-	TRBV7-9	TRBJ2-7	-
CASSEDGGYNEQFF	TGTGCCAGCAGTGAAGACGGTGGCTACAATGAGCAGTTCTTC	-	TRBV6-1	TRBJ2-1	few
CASSDKRTGALLLNTEAFF	TGTGCCAGCAGCGACAAAAGGACAGGGGCACTGCTATTGAACACTGAAGCTTTCTTT	-	TRBV21-1	TRBJ1-1	-
CASSEGGQGGTYEQYF	TGTGCCAGCTCCGAGGGCGGGCAGGGGGGAACCTACGAGCAGTACTTC	-	TRBV18	TRBJ2-7	-
CASSFSAIAGGSGTGELFF	TGTGCCAGCAGCTTCTCAGCAATAGCGGGAGGCTCGGGCACCGGGGAGCTGTTTTTT	TRBD2	TRBV7-9	TRBJ2-2	-
CASSAGSRSTNEKLFF	TGTGCCAGCTCGGCGGGTAGTCGCTCCACAAATGAAAAACTGTTTTTT	-	TRBV27	TRBJ1-4	few